These T cell receptor beta chains were read from a single sample in a study of CD4+ T cells in melanoma. The method was immunoSEQ multiplex PCR; TCRdb's version includes in-frame clones alone and lacks a portion of them. The top ten hold approximately 21% of the sample, which has some 9,900 clones, around three quarters seen once. The sample comprised cells from a culture (not recorded whether cultured in vitro). These receptors all stem from a human donor with melanoma. Each CDR3 is given with its conserved first and last residue. A D gene is named only where the DNA matches it firmly. Expanded clones get a size class; other rows say once, few or many, or leave the size out.

D: NA; size: NA; length: 13; V: TRBV7-9; J: TRBJ2-7; DNA: TGTGCCAGCAGCGGAGGAGCAGGTTACGAGCAGTACTTC; CDR3: CASSGGAGYEQYF
D: TRBD1; size: few; length: 13; V: TRBV7-8; J: TRBJ2-4; DNA: TGTGCCAGCAGCTTCGACAGGGGAAACATTCAGTACTTC; CDR3: CASSFDRGNIQYF
D: TRBD2; size: NA; length: 14; V: TRBV27; J: TRBJ2-1; DNA: TGTGCCAGCAGTGCACTAGCGGGGGGGCGTGAGCAGTTCTTC; CDR3: CASSALAGGREQFF
D: TRBD1; size: NA; length: 17; V: TRBV5-5; J: TRBJ2-5; DNA: TGTGCCAGCAGCCGAAGCCCCCTCAGGGGGATCCAAGAGACCCAGTACTTC; CDR3: CASSRSPLRGIQETQYF
D: NA; size: NA; length: 16; V: TRBV5-4; J: TRBJ1-2; DNA: TGTGCCAGCAGCTCAAGTCGGGGGCGCGGGAACTATGGCTACACCTTC; CDR3: CASSSSRGRGNYGYTF
D: NA; size: NA; length: 13; V: TRBV12-3/TRBV12-4; J: TRBJ1-2; DNA: TGTGCCAGCAGCCTTGACACTTCCCTAGGCTACACCTTC; CDR3: CASSLDTSLGYTF
D: TRBD2; size: NA; length: 16; V: TRBV20-1; J: TRBJ2-5; DNA: TGCAGTGCTAGTTCCACCCAAGCGGGGGGGAAAGAGACCCAGTACTTC; CDR3: CSASSTQAGGKETQYF
D: NA; size: few; length: 14; V: TRBV5-1; J: TRBJ2-2; DNA: TGCGCCAGCAAGGCAATAGCGAACACCGGGGAGCTGTTTTTT; CDR3: CASKAIANTGELFF
D: NA; size: NA; length: 13; V: TRBV14; J: TRBJ1-2; DNA: TGTGCCAGCAGCCACGGCCCCACCTATGGCTACACCTTC; CDR3: CASSHGPTYGYTF
D: NA; size: NA; length: 13; V: TRBV7-9; J: TRBJ1-1; DNA: TGTGCCAGCAGCCTCCTCACGAACACTGAAGCTTTCTTT; CDR3: CASSLLTNTEAFF